This T cell receptor beta chain was observed in a study of OX40 agonist ivuxolimab in advanced cancers. Points from the study as a whole: Averaging showed that CD8+ T cells had more expanded clones than CD4+ did.

V was clipped by 5 bases and J by 8 bases; unmatched bases: 4. This CDR3 spans 14 amino acids. Germline lookup yields CDR1 SGHVS and CDR2 FQNEAQ. Data came from immunoSEQ multiplex PCR; TCRdb stores just in-frame clones and leaves some out. The profile shows approximately 98,000 clones, approximately 90% of them singletons. A remark on this clone: What it binds is not known.

Here the sequenced sample was CD4+ or CD8+ T cells sorted from blood, taken in a trial of the OX40 agonist ivuxolimab. The rearrangement uses TRBV7-8 and TRBJ1-6; 9 positions match TRBD1. The receptor's source is an adult with an advanced solid tumor such as melanoma, head and neck, liver or kidney cancer. The CDR3 sequence: CASSQGQGDSPLHF. The CDR3 DNA reads as TGTGCCAGCAGCCAGGGACAGGGTGATTCACCCCTCCACTTT.